The 25 T cell receptor beta chains below come from one sample, sequenced in a study of blood T cell repertoires in COVID-19. Sequencing was performed with immunoSEQ multiplex PCR; in TCRdb, only in-frame clones are kept and a portion is missing. The table has about 400,000 clones, 88% seen once; the top ten hold around 1.9%. The sequenced material came from PBMCs or T cells enriched from blood (not recorded which). All receptors come from a middle-aged woman with acute COVID-19.

In regard to this clone: At the DNA level, this CDR3 is encoded by other sequences in the same sample as well. This rearrangement joins TRBV7-2 to TRBJ2-1; 16 bases align to TRBD2. Trimming took 5 bases from V and 7 from J; bases not matched to a gene: 5. CDR1 SGHTA and CDR2 FQGNSA come from the germline V gene. CDR3 length equals 16 residues. In DNA, the CDR3 is TGTGCCAGCAGCCCACCGGGACTAGCGGGGGGGAATGAGCAGTTCTTC. Translating gives CASSPPGLAGGNEQFF.

V is TRBV29-1 and J is TRBJ2-6; D might be TRBD1 (5 bases). Trimming left V 7 bases short and J 6 bases short, with 7 bases between. Germline V CDR1 and CDR2: SQVTM, ANQGSEA. This CDR3 region has 11 residues. The CDR3 DNA follows: TGCAGCGCCAGGGAGGCCAACGTCCTGACTTTC. Amino acid sequence: CSAREANVLTF.

V and J are TRBV19 and TRBJ2-5; D uncertain. CDR3 length: 13 residues. With 8 bases removed from V and 0 bases from J, the gap between germline ends came to 10 bases. Germline loops: CDR1 LNHDA, CDR2 SQIVND (reference sequence). The CDR3 here is CASSVLYQETQYF. The CDR3 DNA is TGTGCCAGTTCGGTCCTGTACCAAGAGACCCAGTACTTC.

This chain uses TRBV4-1 with TRBJ2-6; possibly TRBD1 for D (6 bases). V shed 6 bases and J shed 1 base, with 10 bases lying between them. Germline-derived CDR1 and CDR2 are MGHRA and YSYEKL. This CDR3 contains 15 residues. CDR3: CASSPTGSGANVLTF. The CDR3 DNA is TGCGCCAGCAGTCCTACAGGGTCTGGGGCCAACGTCCTGACTTTC.

The chain combines TRBV18 with TRBJ1-5, with a weak D call TRBD1 (5 bases). Germline V lookup: CDR1 KGHSH, CDR2 LQKENI. This CDR3 is built from 13 residues. V was shortened by 6 bases and J by 4 bases, with 10 bases between the two germline ends. The CDR3 region has the DNA TGTGCCAGCTCCCCGGAGGGGAATCAGCCCCAGCATTTT. Protein sequence: CASSPEGNQPQHF.

The chain uses TRBV10-1 and TRBJ1-6; D call uncertain. The ends were cut back, 7 bases at V and 4 bases at J, with 20 bases in the middle. The germline gives CDR1 WNHNN, CDR2 SYGVQD (reference sequence). The CDR3 runs to 17 residues. CDR3 amino acids: CASTPLRALPYNSPLHF. Here the CDR3 DNA reads TGCGCCAGCACCCCATTGAGGGCACTACCTTATAATTCACCCCTCCACTTT.

The chain has TRBV3-1 (or the pseudogene TRBV3-2) and TRBJ2-2, with D hard to call. With 4 bases removed from V and 5 bases from J, the gap between germline ends came to 5 bases. This CDR3 has 12 residues. Germline V CDR1 and CDR2: LGHDT, YNNKEL (reference sequence). The CDR3 DNA reads as TGTGCCAGCAGCCCTTATACCGGGGAGCTGTTTTTT. Protein sequence: CASSPYTGELFF.

This chain connects TRBV27 to TRBJ1-4; D uncertain. The V and J ends lost 4 bases and 8 bases respectively, with 8 bases between them. Germline V gene data show CDR1 as MNHEY and CDR2 as SMNVEV (reference sequence). This CDR3 is 12 amino acids long. CDR3 coding DNA: TGTGCCAGCAGTTCCCGAGGGGAAAAACTGTTTTTT. Translated, it gives CASSSRGEKLFF.

The V gene is TRBV5-8, the J gene TRBJ1-1; D may be TRBD1 (5 bases). The CDR3 has 14 residues. The germline CDR1 and CDR2 sequences are SGHTS and YDEGEE. The ends were cut back, 6 bases at V and 4 bases at J, with 16 bases in the middle. CDR3: CASMRWGGVTEAFF. CDR3 nucleotide sequence: TGTGCCAGCATGAGGTGGGGAGGGGTCACTGAAGCTTTCTTT.

The genes are TRBV4-1 and TRBJ1-5; possibly TRBD1 for D (6 bases). The CDR3 has 17 amino acids. V was shortened by 2 bases and J by 0 bases, with 14 bases between the two germline ends. Germline-derived CDR1 and CDR2 are MGHRA and YSYEKL. Here the CDR3 reads CASSQWLGAYSNQPQHF. CDR3 coding DNA: TGCGCCAGCAGCCAATGGTTGGGGGCTTATAGCAATCAGCCCCAGCATTTT.

The chain is built from TRBV19 and TRBJ1-1; 8 bases align to TRBD1. The CDR3 contains 16 residues. The V and J ends lost 5 bases and 4 bases, in that order; junction bases with no gene match: 12. From germline, CDR1 is LNHDA and CDR2 SQIVND (reference sequence). The CDR3 protein is CASSSGQGAKFTEAFF. Here the CDR3 DNA reads TGTGCCAGTAGTTCAGGACAGGGCGCTAAATTCACTGAAGCTTTCTTT.

This chain connects TRBV7-8 to TRBJ1-1; D might be TRBD1 (5 bases). From germline, CDR1 is SGHVS and CDR2 FQNEAQ. V gave up 0 bases and J gave up 0 bases, with 8 bases separating them. The CDR3 loop spans 15 amino acids. CDR3 bases: TGTGCCAGCAGCTTAGCAGCGGGGGTGAACACTGAAGCTTTCTTT. Its protein product is CASSLAAGVNTEAFF.

V gene TRBV2 combines with J gene TRBJ1-1; 12 bases align to TRBD1. Germline CDR1 reads SNHLY; CDR2 reads FYNNEI. Trimming removed 6 bases from V and 10 bases from J; junction bases left unmatched: 9. This CDR3 region has 14 residues. For the CDR3, the DNA is TGTGCCAGCAGCGGGCCGGGACAGGGGGCAGGAGCTTTCTTT. Translating gives CASSGPGQGAGAFF. The entire variable domain, with the rest obtained from reference TRBV2 and TRBJ1-1, is as follows: EPEVTQTPSHQVTQMGQEVILRCVPISNHLYFYWYRQILGQKVEFLVSFYNNEISEKSEIFDDQFSVERPDGSNFTLKIRSTKLEDSAMYFCASSGPGQGAGAFFGQGTRLTVV.

The V and J genes are TRBV27 and TRBJ2-3; 8 positions agree with TRBD1. The CDR3 totals 18 residues. The junction had 18 bases not matched to a gene; V was cut back by 6 bases and J by 4 bases. Looked up from germline, CDR1 is MNHEY and CDR2 is SMNVEV (reference sequence). CDR3 sequence: CASSTLFSGQGRPDTQYF. In nucleotides, the CDR3 is TGTGCCAGCAGCACCCTTTTTTCAGGACAGGGCAGGCCAGATACGCAGTATTTT.

The CDR3 sequence: CASSLGQGPVDTQYF. The CDR3 coding sequence is TGTGCCAGCAGCTTAGGGCAGGGCCCGGTGGATACGCAGTATTTT. The chain joins TRBV11-2 to TRBJ2-3, with D perhaps TRBD1 (5 bases). V was shortened by 1 base and J by 6 bases, with 14 bases between the two germline ends. This CDR3 region has 15 residues. Germline V gene sequence: CDR1 SGHAT, CDR2 FQNNGV.

This clone was observed a few times. This rearrangement joins TRBV12-3 or TRBV12-4 to TRBJ1-1; the D is unclear. This CDR3 has 12 residues. Trimming shortened V by 5 bases and J by 6 bases, and 10 bases separated the two germline ends. The CDR3 sequence is CASSRRTSEAFF. CDR3 sequence (DNA): TGTGCCAGCAGTCGACGGACTTCTGAAGCTTTCTTT.

The chain links TRBV3-1 (or the pseudogene TRBV3-2) to TRBJ1-3; D not resolved. This CDR3 contains 13 residues. CDR1 and CDR2 from the germline V gene are LGHDT and YNNKEL (reference sequence). Trimming left V 1 base short and J 4 bases short, with 5 bases between. The CDR3 nucleotides are TGTGCCAGCAGCCAAGGGCCGGGAAACACCATATATTTT. Encoded protein: CASSQGPGNTIYF.

This chain links TRBV2 with TRBJ2-3, with D unclear. The length of the CDR3 is 12 residues. In germline, CDR1 is SNHLY, CDR2 FYNNEI. V lost 3 bases, J lost 7 bases, and 8 bases lay in between. The CDR3 coding sequence is TGTGCCAGCAGTGAGGGTGGGCATACGCAGTATTTT. It translates to CASSEGGHTQYF. The entire variable domain, with the rest obtained from reference TRBV2 and TRBJ2-3, is as follows: EPEVTQTPSHQVTQMGQEVILRCVPISNHLYFYWYRQILGQKVEFLVSFYNNEISEKSEIFDDQFSVERPDGSNFTLKIRSTKLEDSAMYFCASSEGGHTQYFGPGTRLTVL.

V usage is TRBV5-6 and J usage is TRBJ1-2; 7 positions match TRBD1. Germline CDR1 and CDR2: SGHDT and YYEEEE. The CDR3 has 14 amino acids. V was clipped by 4 bases and J by 4 bases; unmatched bases: 7. The DNA for the CDR3 is TGTGCCAGCAGCATGAACAGGGGAACCTATGGCTACACCTTC. Its protein product is CASSMNRGTYGYTF.

The sample holds one count of this clone. This chain uses TRBV12-3 or TRBV12-4 with TRBJ2-7; no clear D. V shed 2 bases and J shed 4 bases, with 9 bases lying between them. This CDR3 is built from 13 residues. The CDR3 region has the DNA TGTGCCAGCAGTTTACACAGTCGGTACGAGCAGTACTTC. Protein sequence: CASSLHSRYEQYF.

In its sample, this clone was seen once. The chain recombines TRBV30 with TRBJ1-1; a weak D match, TRBD1 (5 bases). Germline V gene sequence: CDR1 GTSNPN, CDR2 SVGIG (reference sequence). The CDR3 has 13 residues. Trimming stripped 5 bases from V and 4 bases from J, with 14 bases between. Written as DNA, the CDR3 is TGTGCCTGGGCCATGGGGGGGAGCACTGAAGCTTTCTTT. It encodes CAWAMGGSTEAFF.

This chain connects TRBV19 to TRBJ1-6, with TRBD1 as a possible D gene (6 bases). V shed 7 bases and J shed 10 bases, with 20 bases lying between them. The CDR3 spans 15 residues. Per the germline V gene, CDR1 is LNHDA and CDR2 is SQIVND (reference sequence). CDR3 region: CASTMGGQGSSPLHF. Here the CDR3 DNA reads TGTGCCAGTACCATGGGGGGGCAAGGGTCGTCACCCCTCCACTTT.

About this clone: Other DNA sequences in the sample encode the same CDR3. CDR3 in amino acids: CASSGTGVETQYF. Written as DNA, the CDR3 is TGTGCCAGCAGCGGGACAGGGGTCGAGACCCAGTACTTC. The chain has TRBV5-6 and TRBJ2-5, with 10 nucleotides matching TRBD1. Germline-derived CDR1 and CDR2 are SGHDT and YYEEEE. Losses at the gene ends were 4 bases for V and 5 bases for J; bases not matched to a gene: 2. CDR3 size: 13 residues.

The rearrangement joins TRBV29-1 to TRBJ2-7, with 7 bases identical to TRBD2. Per the germline V gene, CDR1 is SQVTM and CDR2 is ANQGSEA. The length of the CDR3 is 16 residues. V lost 5 bases, J lost 7 bases, and 20 bases stayed unmatched. For the CDR3, the DNA is TGCAGCGTTCGATTTCCTACTGGGACTACCGTCGTGGAGCAGTACTTC. This sequence encodes CSVRFPTGTTVVEQYF.

V is TRBV21-1 and J is TRBJ1-2. TRBV21-1 constitutes a pseudogene. The CDR3 contains 14 residues. DNA for the CDR3: TGTGCCAGGGGCCTATCAGGGACTGTAATCGGCTACACCTTC. It yields the protein CARGLSGTVIGYTF.